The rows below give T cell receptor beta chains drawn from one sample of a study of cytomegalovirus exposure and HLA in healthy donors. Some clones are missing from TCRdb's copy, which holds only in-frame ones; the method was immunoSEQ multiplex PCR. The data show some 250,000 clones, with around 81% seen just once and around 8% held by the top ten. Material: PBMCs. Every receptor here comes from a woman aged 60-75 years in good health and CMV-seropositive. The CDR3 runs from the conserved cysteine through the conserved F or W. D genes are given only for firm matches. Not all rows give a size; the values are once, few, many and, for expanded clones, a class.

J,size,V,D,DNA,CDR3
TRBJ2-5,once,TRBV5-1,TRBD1,TGCGCCAGCAGCAAAGACAGGGGTCCCGGAGAGACCCAGTACTTC,CASSKDRGPGETQYF
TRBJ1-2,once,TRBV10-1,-,TGCGCCAGCAGTGAGTCCCATAACTATGGCTACACCTTC,CASSESHNYGYTF
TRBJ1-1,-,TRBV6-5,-,TGTGCCAGCAGTTGGGGAGCTGAAGCTTTCTTT,CASSWGAEAFF
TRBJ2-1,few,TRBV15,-,TGTGCCACCAGCAGCCGGGACTCCTACAATGAGCAGTTCTTC,CATSSRDSYNEQFF
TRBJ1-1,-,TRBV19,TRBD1,TGTGCCAGTAGTCCCCGACAGGGGGCGACCACTGAAGCTTTCTTT,CASSPRQGATTEAFF
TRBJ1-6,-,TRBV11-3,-,TGTGCCAGCAGCCCGTCCCGGGTGGCCTCACCCCTCCACTTT,CASSPSRVASPLHF
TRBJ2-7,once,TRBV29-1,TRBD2,TGCAGCGTTGTGGCTAGCGGTATCTACGAGCAGTACTTC,CSVVASGIYEQYF
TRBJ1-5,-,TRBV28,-,TGTGCCAGCAGTTTGGAGGCGGGAAATCAGCCCCAGCATTTT,CASSLEAGNQPQHF
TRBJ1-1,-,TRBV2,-,TGTGTCCTAGCACGAGGGCGGGGTAGTAGCACTGAAGCTTTCTTT,CVLARGRGSSTEAFF
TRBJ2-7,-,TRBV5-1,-,TGCGCCAGCAGCTTGGGCTCTTTCGGTAGCGGCCTCTCCTACGAGCAGTACTTC,CASSLGSFGSGLSYEQYF
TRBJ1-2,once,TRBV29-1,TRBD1,TGCAGCGTCGCTTCACAGGGGAAGAACTATGGCTACACCTTC,CSVASQGKNYGYTF
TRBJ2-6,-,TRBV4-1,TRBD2,TGCGCCAGCAGCCAAGATAGCTGGGGGGGTCTTGCTGGGGCCAACGTCCTGACTTTC,CASSQDSWGGLAGANVLTF
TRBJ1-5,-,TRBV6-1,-,TGTGCCAGCAGTGAGGGCGTCAATCAGCCCCAGCATTTT,CASSEGVNQPQHF
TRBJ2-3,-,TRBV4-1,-,TGCGCCAGCAGCCCAACCACAGGACGCACAGATACGCAGTATTTT,CASSPTTGRTDTQYF
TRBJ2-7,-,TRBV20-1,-,TGCAGTGCTTCGGACAGCCTCGAGCAGTACTTC,CSASDSLEQYF
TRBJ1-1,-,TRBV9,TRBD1,TGTGCCAGCAGCGGATCGACAGGGGCCACTGAAGCTTTCTTT,CASSGSTGATEAFF
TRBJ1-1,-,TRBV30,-,TGTGCCTGGAGTAGCGGGACCAACCGGAGGAACACTGAAGCTTTCTTT,CAWSSGTNRRNTEAFF
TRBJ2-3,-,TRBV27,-,TGTGCCAGCAGTTTATTGGGTAGCGTTAAGGCCTCGTATACGCAGTATTTT,CASSLLGSVKASYTQYF
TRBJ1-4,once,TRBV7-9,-,TGTGCCAGCAGCTTAGACACAGATGAAAAACTGTTTTTT,CASSLDTDEKLFF
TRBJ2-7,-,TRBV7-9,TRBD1,TGTGCCAGCAGCTTAGCATACGGACAGGGAACCCACGAGCAGTACTTC,CASSLAYGQGTHEQYF
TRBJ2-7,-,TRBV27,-,TGTGCCAGCAGTTTAACGCACGAGCAGTACTTC,CASSLTHEQYF
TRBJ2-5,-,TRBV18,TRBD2,TGTGCCAGCTCACCGTGGACTAGCCCGGTTCAAGAGACCCAGTACTTC,CASSPWTSPVQETQYF
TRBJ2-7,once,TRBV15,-,TGTGCCACCAGAGAAACAGGGGGGGACGAGCAGTACTTC,CATRETGGDEQYF
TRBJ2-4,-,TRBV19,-,TGTGCCAGTAGTTGGACAGCCTCACGGGAAAACATTCAGTACTTC,CASSWTASRENIQYF
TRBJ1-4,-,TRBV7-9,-,TGTTCCAGCAGCTTAGGAGTGATCAATGAAAAACTGTTTTTT,CSSSLGVINEKLFF
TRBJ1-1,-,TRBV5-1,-,TGCGCCAGCAGCGAGGGTACGGTCGCTGAAGCTTTCTTT,CASSEGTVAEAFF
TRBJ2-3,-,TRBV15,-,TGTGCCACCAGCAGTGCTAGGGGTTACACAGATACGCAGTATTTT,CATSSARGYTDTQYF
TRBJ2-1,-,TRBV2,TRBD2,TGTGCCAGCAGCCGACTAGCGGGAGGGCGGGATGAGCAGTTCTTC,CASSRLAGGRDEQFF
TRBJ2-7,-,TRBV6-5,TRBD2,TGTGCCAGCTCCCGCCGGGAGGAGACCTACGAGCAGTACTTC,CASSRREETYEQYF
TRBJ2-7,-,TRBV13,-,TGTGCCAGCAGCGCCTACTACGAGCAGTACTTC,CASSAYYEQYF
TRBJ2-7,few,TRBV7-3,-,TGTGCCAGCAGCTTAACGGCAGGCCACGAGCAGTACTTC,CASSLTAGHEQYF
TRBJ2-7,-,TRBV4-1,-,TGCGCCAGCAGCCAAGAGATTAGCTCCTACGAGCAGTACTTC,CASSQEISSYEQYF
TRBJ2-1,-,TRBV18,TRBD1,TGTGCCAGCTCACCAATAATACCGACAGGGGGCGGGTTTAATGAGCAGTTCTTC,CASSPIIPTGGGFNEQFF
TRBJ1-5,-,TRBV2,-,TGTGCCAGCAGTCGGGTCTCCGAGCCCCAGCATTTT,CASSRVSEPQHF
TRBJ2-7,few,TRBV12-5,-,TGTGCTAGTGGTCCCCCTACAGGGGAGCAGTACTTC,CASGPPTGEQYF
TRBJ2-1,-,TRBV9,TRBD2,TGTGCCAGCAGCGTAGGACTAGCGTGGGCGTACAATGAGCAGTTCTTC,CASSVGLAWAYNEQFF
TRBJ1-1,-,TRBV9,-,TGTGCCAGCAGCGTAGCAGGGAACACTGAAGCTTTCTTT,CASSVAGNTEAFF
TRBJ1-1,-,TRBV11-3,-,TGTGCCAGCAGCAGCGAGAACACTGAAGCTTTCTTT,CASSSENTEAFF
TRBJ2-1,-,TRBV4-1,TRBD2,TGCGCCAGCAGCCCTCAAGGGGGACTAGCGGTCACGGAACAGTTCTTC,CASSPQGGLAVTEQFF
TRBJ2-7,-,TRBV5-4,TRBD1,TGTGCCAACCTCCCGGGACAGGGCATCGAGTACGAGCAGTACTTC,CANLPGQGIEYEQYF
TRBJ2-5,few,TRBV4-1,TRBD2,TGCGCCAGCAGCCAAGGAGCACTAGCGGGAGCAGTGACCCAGTACTTC,CASSQGALAGAVTQYF
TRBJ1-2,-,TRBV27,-,TGTGCCAGCAGTCCTCAGGGGCGAGACTATGGCTACACCTTC,CASSPQGRDYGYTF
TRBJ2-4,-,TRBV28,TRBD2,TGTGCCAGCAGTTTAGTACTAGCGGGACCCAAAAACATTCAGTACTTC,CASSLVLAGPKNIQYF
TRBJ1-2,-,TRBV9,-,TGTGCCAGCACCCCGGGGGGCAGGGATCGTGGCTACACCTTC,CASTPGGRDRGYTF
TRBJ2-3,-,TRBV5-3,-,TGTGCCAGCGCCGGGACATCCCCTCCGGCAGATACGCAGTATTTT,CASAGTSPPADTQYF
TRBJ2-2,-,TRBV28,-,TGTGCCAGCAGTTCCCGCGTGAGAACCGGGGAGCTGTTTTTT,CASSSRVRTGELFF
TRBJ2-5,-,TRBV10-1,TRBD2,TGCGCCAGCAGTGAGTCAGCGGGAGCGGGAGAGACCCAGTACTTC,CASSESAGAGETQYF
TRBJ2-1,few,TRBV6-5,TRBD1,TGTGCCAGCAGTTACTGGCAGGGGGCGAGGGCGAATGAGCAGTTCTTC,CASSYWQGARANEQFF
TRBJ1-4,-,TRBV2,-,TGTGCCACCAGGAAAGGGGCTAATGAAAAACTGTTTTTT,CATRKGANEKLFF
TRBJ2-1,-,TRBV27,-,TGTGCCAGCAGTCCCCCGAGGTCCCAGCCGTTCTTC,CASSPPRSQPFF
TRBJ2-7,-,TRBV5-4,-,TGTGCCAGCAGGGACAGCTACGAGCAGTACTTC,CASRDSYEQYF
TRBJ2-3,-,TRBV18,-,TGTGCCAGCTCACCTAGAGGGTACACAGATACGCAGTATTTT,CASSPRGYTDTQYF
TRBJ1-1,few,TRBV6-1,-,TGTGCCAGCAGTGAAGCCGGGGTATGGACTGAAGCTTTCTTT,CASSEAGVWTEAFF
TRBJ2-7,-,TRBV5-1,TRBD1,TGCGCCAGCAGCCAGGGACAGGGGCCTGACGAGCAGTACTTC,CASSQGQGPDEQYF
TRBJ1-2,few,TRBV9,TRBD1,TGTGCCAGCAGCCCCTGGACAGGGGAAGGCTACACCTTC,CASSPWTGEGYTF